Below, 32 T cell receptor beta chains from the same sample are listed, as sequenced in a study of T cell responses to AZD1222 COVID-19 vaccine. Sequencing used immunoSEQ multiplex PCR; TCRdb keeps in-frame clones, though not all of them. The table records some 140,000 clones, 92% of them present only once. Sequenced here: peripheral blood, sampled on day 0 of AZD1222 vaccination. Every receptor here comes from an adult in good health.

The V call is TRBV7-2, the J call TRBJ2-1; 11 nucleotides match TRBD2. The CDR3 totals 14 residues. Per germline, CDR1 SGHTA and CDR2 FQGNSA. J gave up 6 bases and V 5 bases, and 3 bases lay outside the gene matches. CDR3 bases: TGTGCCAGCAGCCCAGGACTAGCGGGCAATGAGCAGTTCTTC. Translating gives CASSPGLAGNEQFF.

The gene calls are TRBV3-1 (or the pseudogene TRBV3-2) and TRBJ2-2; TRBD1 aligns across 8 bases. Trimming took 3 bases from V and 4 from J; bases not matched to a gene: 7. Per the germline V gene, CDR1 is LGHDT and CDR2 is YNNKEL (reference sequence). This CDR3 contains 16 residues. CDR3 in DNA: TGTGCCAGCAGCCAGCCCAGGGGGCAGGGCACCGGGGAGCTGTTTTTT. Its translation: CASSQPRGQGTGELFF.

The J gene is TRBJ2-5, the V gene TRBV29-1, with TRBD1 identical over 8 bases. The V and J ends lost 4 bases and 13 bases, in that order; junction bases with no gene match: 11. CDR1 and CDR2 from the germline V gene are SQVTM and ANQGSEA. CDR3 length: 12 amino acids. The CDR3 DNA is TGCAGCGTTGGGGACAGGACACCCCTTTTGTACTTC. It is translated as CSVGDRTPLLYF.

CDR3 DNA sequence: TGTGCCAGCAGCTTGAATGGCAGGGGGCTAGGTGAAAAACTGTTTTTT. This sequence encodes CASSLNGRGLGEKLFF. The gene calls are TRBV5-6 and TRBJ1-4, with 8 bases aligning to TRBD1. V was pared by 1 base and J by 7 bases, with 9 bases of the junction left unmatched. Germline V gene data show CDR1 as SGHDT and CDR2 as YYEEEE. This CDR3 region has 16 residues.

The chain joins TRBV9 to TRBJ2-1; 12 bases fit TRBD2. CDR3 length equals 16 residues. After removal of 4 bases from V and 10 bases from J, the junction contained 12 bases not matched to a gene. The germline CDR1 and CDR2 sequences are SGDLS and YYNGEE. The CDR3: CASSSIALAGGREQFF. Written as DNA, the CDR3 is TGTGCCAGCAGCTCAATCGCGCTAGCGGGAGGGAGGGAGCAGTTCTTC.

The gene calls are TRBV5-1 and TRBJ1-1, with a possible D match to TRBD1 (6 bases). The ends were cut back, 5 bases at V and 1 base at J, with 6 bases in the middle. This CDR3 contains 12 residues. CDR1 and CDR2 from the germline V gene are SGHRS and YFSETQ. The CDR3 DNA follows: TGCGCCAGCAGGACAGGGAACACTGAAGCTTTCTTT. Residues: CASRTGNTEAFF.

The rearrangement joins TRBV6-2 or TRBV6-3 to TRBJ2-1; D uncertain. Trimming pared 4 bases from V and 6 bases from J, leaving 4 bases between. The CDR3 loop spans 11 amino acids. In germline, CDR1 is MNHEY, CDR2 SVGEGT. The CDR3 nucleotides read TGTGCCAGCAGTTCCCGCAATGAGCAGTTCTTC. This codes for CASSSRNEQFF.

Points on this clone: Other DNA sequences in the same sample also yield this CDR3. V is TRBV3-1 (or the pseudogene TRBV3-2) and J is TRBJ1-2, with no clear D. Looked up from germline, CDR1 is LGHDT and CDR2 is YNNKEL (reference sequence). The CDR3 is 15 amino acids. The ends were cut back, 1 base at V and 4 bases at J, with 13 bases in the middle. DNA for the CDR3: TGTGCCAGCAGCCAAGTTGCCCGGGGAGGCTATGGCTACACCTTC. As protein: CASSQVARGGYGYTF.

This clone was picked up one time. DNA for the CDR3: TGCAGTGCTAGTCCAGCGGGGCCAGCTGCCTACAATGAGCAGTTCTTC. As protein: CSASPAGPAAYNEQFF. The chain links TRBV20-1 to TRBJ2-1, with 7 bases that match TRBD2. V was pared by 3 bases and J by 2 bases, with 10 bases of the junction left unmatched. This CDR3 has 16 residues. CDR1 DFQATT and CDR2 SNEGSKA come from the germline V gene (reference sequence).

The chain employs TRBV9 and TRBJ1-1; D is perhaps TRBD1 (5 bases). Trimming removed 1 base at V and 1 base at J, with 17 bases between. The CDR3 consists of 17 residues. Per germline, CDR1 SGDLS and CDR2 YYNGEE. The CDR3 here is CASSVNPIGAANTEAFF. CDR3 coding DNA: TGTGCCAGCAGCGTAAACCCCATAGGGGCCGCGAACACTGAAGCTTTCTTT.

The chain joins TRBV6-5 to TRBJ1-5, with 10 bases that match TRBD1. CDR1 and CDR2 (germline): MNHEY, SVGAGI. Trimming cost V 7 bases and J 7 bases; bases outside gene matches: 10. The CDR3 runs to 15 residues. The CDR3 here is CASKKGQGIRQPQHF. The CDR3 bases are TGTGCCAGCAAAAAGGGACAGGGGATACGCCAGCCCCAGCATTTT.

The CDR3 nucleotides read TGTGCCAGTAAGGACAGGGGGCCCGGCACAGATACGCAGTATTTT. Translation gives CASKDRGPGTDTQYF. The chain is built from TRBV19 and TRBJ2-3; 11 nucleotides align to TRBD1. The CDR3 extends over 15 amino acids. V was clipped by 7 bases and J by 1 base; unmatched bases: 4. CDR1 and CDR2 (germline): LNHDA, SQIVND (reference sequence).

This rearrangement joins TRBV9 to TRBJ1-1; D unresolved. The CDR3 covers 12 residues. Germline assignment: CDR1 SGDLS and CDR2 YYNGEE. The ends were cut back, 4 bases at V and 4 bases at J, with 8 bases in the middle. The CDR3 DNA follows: TGTGCCAGCAGCTTACGCCCCACTGAAGCTTTCTTT. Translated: CASSLRPTEAFF. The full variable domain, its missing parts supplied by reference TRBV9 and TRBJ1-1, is DSGVTQTPKHLITATGQRVTLRCSPRSGDLSVYWYQQSLDQGLQFLIQYYNGEERAKGNILERFSAQQFPDLHSELNLSSLELGDSALYFCASSLRPTEAFFGQGTRLTVV.

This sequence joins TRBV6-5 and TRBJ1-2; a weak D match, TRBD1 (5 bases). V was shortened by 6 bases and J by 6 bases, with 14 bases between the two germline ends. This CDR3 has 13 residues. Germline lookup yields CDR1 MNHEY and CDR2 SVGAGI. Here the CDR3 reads CASRMGGKDGYTF. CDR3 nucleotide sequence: TGTGCCAGCAGGATGGGGGGTAAGGATGGCTACACCTTC.

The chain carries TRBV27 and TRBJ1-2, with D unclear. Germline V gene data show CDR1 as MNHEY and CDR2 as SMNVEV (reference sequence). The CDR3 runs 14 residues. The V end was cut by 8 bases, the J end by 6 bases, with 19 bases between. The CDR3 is CASGPLAGANGYTF. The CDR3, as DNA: TGTGCCAGCGGCCCCCTAGCGGGCGCGAATGGCTACACCTTC.

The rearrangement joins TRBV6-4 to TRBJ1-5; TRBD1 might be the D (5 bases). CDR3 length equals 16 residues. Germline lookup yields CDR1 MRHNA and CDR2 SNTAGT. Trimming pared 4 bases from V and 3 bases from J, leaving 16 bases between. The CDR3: CASSGRAVGANQPQHF. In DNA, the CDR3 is TGTGCCAGCAGTGGCAGGGCGGTAGGGGCCAATCAGCCCCAGCATTTT.

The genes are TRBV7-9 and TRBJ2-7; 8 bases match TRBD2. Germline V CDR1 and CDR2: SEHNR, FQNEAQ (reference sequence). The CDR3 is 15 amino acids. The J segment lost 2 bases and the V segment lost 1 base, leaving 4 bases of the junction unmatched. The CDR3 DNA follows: TGTGCCAGCAGCTTAGGAATAGCGGGAACCTACGAGCAGTACTTC. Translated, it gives CASSLGIAGTYEQYF.

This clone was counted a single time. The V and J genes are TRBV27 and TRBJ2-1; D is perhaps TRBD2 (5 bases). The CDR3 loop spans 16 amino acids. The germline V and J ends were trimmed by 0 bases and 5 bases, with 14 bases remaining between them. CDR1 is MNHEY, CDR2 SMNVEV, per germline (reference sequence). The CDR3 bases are TGTGCCAGCAGTTTATCGGCGGGTAATTTAGACAATGAGCAGTTCTTC. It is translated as CASSLSAGNLDNEQFF.

CDR3 bases: TGCGCCAGCAGCCAAGTCGGGCGAGCGGTTAATCAGCCCCAGCATTTT. Its protein is CASSQVGRAVNQPQHF. This chain uses TRBV4-1 with TRBJ1-5, with D uncertain. V gave up 1 base and J gave up 4 bases, with 14 bases separating them. The CDR3 sequence is 16 residues long. The germline V gene has CDR1 MGHRA and CDR2 YSYEKL.

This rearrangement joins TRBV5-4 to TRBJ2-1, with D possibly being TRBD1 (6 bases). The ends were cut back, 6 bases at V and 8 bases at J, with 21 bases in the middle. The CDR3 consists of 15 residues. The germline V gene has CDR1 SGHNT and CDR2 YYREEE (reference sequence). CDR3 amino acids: CASTLWDTFWDEQFF. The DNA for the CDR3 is TGTGCCAGCACCCTTTGGGACACCTTTTGGGATGAGCAGTTCTTC.

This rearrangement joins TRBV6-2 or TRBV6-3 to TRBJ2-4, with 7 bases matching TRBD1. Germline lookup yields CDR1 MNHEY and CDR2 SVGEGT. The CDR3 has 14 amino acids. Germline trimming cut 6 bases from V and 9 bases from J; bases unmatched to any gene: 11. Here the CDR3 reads CASSRNRGSGIQYF. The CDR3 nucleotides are TGTGCCAGCAGCCGCAACAGGGGCTCAGGCATTCAGTACTTC.

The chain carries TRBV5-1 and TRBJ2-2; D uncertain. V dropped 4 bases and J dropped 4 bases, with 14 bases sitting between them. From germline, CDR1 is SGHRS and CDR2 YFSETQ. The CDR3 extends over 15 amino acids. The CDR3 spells CASSPRTARTGELFF. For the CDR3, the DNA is TGCGCCAGCAGCCCCCGGACGGCGCGCACCGGGGAGCTGTTTTTT.

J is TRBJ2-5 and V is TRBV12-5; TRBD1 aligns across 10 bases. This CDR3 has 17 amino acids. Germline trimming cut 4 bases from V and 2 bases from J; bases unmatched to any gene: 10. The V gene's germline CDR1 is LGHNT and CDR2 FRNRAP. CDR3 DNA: TGTGCTAGTGGTTCTGGAACCGGGACAGGGGCACAAGAGACCCAGTACTTC. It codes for CASGSGTGTGAQETQYF. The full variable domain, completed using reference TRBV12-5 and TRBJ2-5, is DARVTQTPRHKVTEMGQEVTMRCQPILGHNTVFWYRQTMMQGLELLAYFRNRAPLDDSGMPKDRFSAEMPDATLATLKIQPSEPRDSAVYFCASGSGTGTGAQETQYFGPGTRLLVL.

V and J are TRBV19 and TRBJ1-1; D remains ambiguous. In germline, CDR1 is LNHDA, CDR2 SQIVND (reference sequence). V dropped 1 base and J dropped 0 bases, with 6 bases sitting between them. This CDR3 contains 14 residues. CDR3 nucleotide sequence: TGTGCCAGTAGTATAGCCCTCATGAACACTGAAGCTTTCTTT. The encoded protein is CASSIALMNTEAFF.

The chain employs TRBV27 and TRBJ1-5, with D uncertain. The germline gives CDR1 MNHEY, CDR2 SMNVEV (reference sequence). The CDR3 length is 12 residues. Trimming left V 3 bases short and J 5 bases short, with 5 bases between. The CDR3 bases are TGTGCCAGCAGTTTCCCAGATCAGCCCCAGCATTTT. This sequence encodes CASSFPDQPQHF.

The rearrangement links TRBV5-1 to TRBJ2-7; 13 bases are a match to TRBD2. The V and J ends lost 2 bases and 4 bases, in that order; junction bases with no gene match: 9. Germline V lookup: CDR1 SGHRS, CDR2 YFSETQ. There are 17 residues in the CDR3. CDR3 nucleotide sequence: TGCGCCAGCAGCTTAAGAGGACTAGCGGGAGATCAGTACGAGCAGTACTTC. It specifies CASSLRGLAGDQYEQYF.

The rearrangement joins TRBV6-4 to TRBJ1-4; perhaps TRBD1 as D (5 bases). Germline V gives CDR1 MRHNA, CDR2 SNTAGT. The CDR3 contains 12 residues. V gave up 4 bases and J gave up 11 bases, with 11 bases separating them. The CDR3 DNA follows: TGTGCCAGCAGTGTACCCAAGGGGAAACTGTTTTTT. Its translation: CASSVPKGKLFF.

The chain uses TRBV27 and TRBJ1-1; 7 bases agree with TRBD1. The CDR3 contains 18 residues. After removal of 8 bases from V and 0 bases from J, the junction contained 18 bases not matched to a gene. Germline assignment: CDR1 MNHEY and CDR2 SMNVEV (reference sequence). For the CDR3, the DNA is TGTGCCAGCGCCCGTATACCGGACAGGCTTACCATGAACACTGAAGCTTTCTTT. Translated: CASARIPDRLTMNTEAFF.

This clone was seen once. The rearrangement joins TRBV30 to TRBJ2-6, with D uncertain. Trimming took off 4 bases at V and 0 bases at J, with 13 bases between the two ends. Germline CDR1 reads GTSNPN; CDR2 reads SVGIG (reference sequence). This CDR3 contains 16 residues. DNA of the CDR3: TGTGCCTGGACCGCCCGTCGGGCCTCTGGGGCCAACGTCCTGACTTTC. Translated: CAWTARRASGANVLTF.

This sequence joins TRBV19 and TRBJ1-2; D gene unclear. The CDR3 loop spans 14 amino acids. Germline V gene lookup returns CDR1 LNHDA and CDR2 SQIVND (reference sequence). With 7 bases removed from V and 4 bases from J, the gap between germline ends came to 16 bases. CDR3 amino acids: CASTTQTFSYGYTF. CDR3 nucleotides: TGTGCCAGTACAACCCAGACTTTTTCCTATGGCTACACCTTC. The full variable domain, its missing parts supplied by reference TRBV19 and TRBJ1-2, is DGGITQSPKYLFRKEGQNVTLSCEQNLNHDAMYWYRQDPGQGLRLIYYSQIVNDFQKGDIAEGYSVSREKKESFPLTVTSAQKNPTAFYLCASTTQTFSYGYTFGSGTRLTVV.

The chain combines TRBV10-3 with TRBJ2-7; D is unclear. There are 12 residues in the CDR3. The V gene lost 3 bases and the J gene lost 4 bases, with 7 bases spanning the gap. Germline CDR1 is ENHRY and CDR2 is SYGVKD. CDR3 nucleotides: TGTGCCATCAGTGAAAGTGGGTACGAGCAGTACTTC. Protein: CAISESGYEQYF.

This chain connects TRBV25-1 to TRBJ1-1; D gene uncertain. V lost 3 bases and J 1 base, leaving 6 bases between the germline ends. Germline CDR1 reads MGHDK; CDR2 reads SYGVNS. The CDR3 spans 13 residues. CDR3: CASSDRPNTEAFF. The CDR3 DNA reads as TGTGCCAGCAGTGACCGGCCGAACACTGAAGCTTTCTTT.